This T cell receptor beta chain derives from a study of T cell repertoires in cytomegalovirus infection. Study summary: A matching HLA type, together with CMV infection, was signaled by public TCR beta signatures.

The ends lost 5 bases at V and 2 bases at J; junction bases unmatched: 7. The length of the CDR3 is 16 residues. The germline CDR1 and CDR2 sequences are PRHDT and FYEKMQ (reference sequence). Overall study results and limits: In two of eight donors, the top clonotype was HLA-C-restricted CMV-specific. Identification of carriers of CMV plus the relevant HLA was performed using cumulative public TCR beta family frequency.

TCRdb redid the calling of the reads with MiXCR, one entry per CDR3 protein. The table records about 330,000 distinct CDR3 sequences, approximately 9.5% of them present only once. Comment on this clonotype: Antigen unknown.

Sequencing was performed on PBMCs. The V call is TRBV13, the J call TRBJ2-3, with 10 nucleotides matching TRBD1. This clonotype originated in a human donor in good health (CMV status not recorded). Some clones in this sample may be carry-over from other donors' samples. This CDR3 is CASSPPTGGFTDTQYF. CDR3 DNA: TGTGCCAGCAGCCCACCGACAGGGGGCTTCACAGATACGCAGTATTTT.